This TCR beta chain comes out of a study of OX40 agonist ivuxolimab in advanced cancers. On the study more broadly: Three patients, one with hepatocellular carcinoma and two with cutaneous melanoma, responded partially. Study-wide points: No antigen was identified for the clonally expanded peripheral T cells. Low normalized T-cell clonal expansion also characterized some of the nonresponders. The 0.1-3.0 mg/kg partial responders had among the lowest clonal expansion.

Clones were sequenced by immunoSEQ multiplex PCR, and TCRdb holds only the in-frame ones, with some missing. The sample has 25,000 to 35,000 clones; 86% are singletons. Germline CDR1 reads SQVTM; CDR2 reads ANQGSEA. The length of the CDR3 is 15 residues. Germline trimming cut 5 bases from V and 5 bases from J; bases unmatched to any gene: 5. A note on this clone: Its specificity is unknown.

Sequences were derived from CD4+ or CD8+ T cells sorted from blood, sampled in a trial of the OX40 agonist ivuxolimab. This chain links TRBV29-1 with TRBJ2-1; 14 bases agree with TRBD2. The clonotype originates from an adult with an advanced solid tumor such as melanoma, head and neck, liver or kidney cancer. The CDR3 bases are TGCAGCGTTCAAAGACTAGCGGGGGGGAACAATGAGCAGTTCTTC. It yields the protein CSVQRLAGGNNEQFF.